This T cell receptor beta chain was retrieved from a study of shared clonotypes between healthy human individuals. Across the whole study: Each donor contributed plates that comprised three CD4 naive, three CD4 memory, two CD8 naive and one CD8 memory. Whole-study results and caveats: Larger richness was generally estimated for naive than memory subsets.

CD45RO-negative, CCR7-positively selected cells formed the naive CD8 fraction, excluding terminally differentiated effector memory CD45RA+ cells. Turning to this clone: Its antigen is as yet unknown.

Germline V gene sequence: CDR1 MGHRA, CDR2 YSYEKL. V was clipped by 5 bases and J by 4 bases, with 15 bases between them. This CDR3 is 15 amino acids long. Researchers ran the assay at a deep level. TCRdb's table, derived via immunoSEQ multiplex PCR, lists solely in-frame clones and lacks some. This repertoire shows over 2 million clones, about 95% found once; its top ten account for 0.9% to 1.3%. The sample consisted of naive CD8+ T cells sorted from blood. The chain combines TRBV4-1 with TRBJ1-3, with a weak D call TRBD1 (6 bases). This clonotype was sampled from a man between 18 and 29 years old in good health. The CDR3 nucleotides are TGCGCCAGCAGCGCTTCAGGGGAACCCGGAAACACCATATATTTT. It codes for CASSASGEPGNTIYF.